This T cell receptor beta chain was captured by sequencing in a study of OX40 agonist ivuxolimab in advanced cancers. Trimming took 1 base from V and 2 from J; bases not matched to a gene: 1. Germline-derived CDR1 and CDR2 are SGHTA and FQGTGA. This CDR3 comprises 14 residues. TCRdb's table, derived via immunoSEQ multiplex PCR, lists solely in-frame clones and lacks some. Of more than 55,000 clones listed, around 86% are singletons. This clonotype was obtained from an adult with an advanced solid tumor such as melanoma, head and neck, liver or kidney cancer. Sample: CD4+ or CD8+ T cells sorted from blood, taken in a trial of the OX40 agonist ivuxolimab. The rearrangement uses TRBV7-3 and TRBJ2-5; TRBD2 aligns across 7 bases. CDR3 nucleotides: TGTGCCAGCAGCTTAATGGGGGGGCAAGAGACCCAGTACTTC. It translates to CASSLMGGQETQYF. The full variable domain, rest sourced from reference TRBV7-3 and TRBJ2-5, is GAGVSQTPSNKVTEKGKYVELRCDPISGHTALYWYRQSLGQGPEFLIYFQGTGAADDSGLPNDRFFAVRPEGSVSTLKIQRTERGDSAVYLCASSLMGGQETQYFGPGTRLLVL.